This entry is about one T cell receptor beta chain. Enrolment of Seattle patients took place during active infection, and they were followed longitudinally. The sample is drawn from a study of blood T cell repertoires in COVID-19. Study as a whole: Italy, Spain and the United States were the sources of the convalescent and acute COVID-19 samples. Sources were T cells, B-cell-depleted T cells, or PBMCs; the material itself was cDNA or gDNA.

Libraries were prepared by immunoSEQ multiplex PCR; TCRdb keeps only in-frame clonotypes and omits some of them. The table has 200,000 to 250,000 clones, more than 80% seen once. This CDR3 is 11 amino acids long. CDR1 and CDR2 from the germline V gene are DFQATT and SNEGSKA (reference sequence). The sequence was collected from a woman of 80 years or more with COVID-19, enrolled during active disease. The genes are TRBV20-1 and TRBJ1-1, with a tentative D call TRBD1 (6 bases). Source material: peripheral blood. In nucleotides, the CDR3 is TGCGGAGGACAGCCGAACACTGAAGCTTTCTTT. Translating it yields CGGQPNTEAFF.